This paragraph reports one T cell receptor beta chain. Its specificity is not known. This sample is part of a study of CD8 T cell repertoires and HIV-1 epitope variants. The overall study: Enriched T cells were co-cultured with equal autologous T cell-negative cells. 1M T cells were kept uncultured as a baseline.

Sequenced by immunoSEQ multiplex PCR; TCRdb stores in-frame clones only, minus some. The sample contains roughly 1,900 clones, around three quarters of which appear only once. Material for sequencing was cultured CD8+ T cells derived from PBMCs. This TCR came from a male donor with HIV.

The DNA for the CDR3 is TGCGCCAGCAGCCTTTCATGGGGCAATAATTCACCCCTCCACTTT. Its protein is CASSLSWGNNSPLHF. The chain carries TRBV4-1 and TRBJ1-6; TRBD1 is a possible D gene (5 bases). V lost 4 bases and J 5 bases, leaving 12 bases between the germline ends. The CDR3 runs to 15 residues. Germline CDR1 reads MGHRA; CDR2 reads YSYEKL.